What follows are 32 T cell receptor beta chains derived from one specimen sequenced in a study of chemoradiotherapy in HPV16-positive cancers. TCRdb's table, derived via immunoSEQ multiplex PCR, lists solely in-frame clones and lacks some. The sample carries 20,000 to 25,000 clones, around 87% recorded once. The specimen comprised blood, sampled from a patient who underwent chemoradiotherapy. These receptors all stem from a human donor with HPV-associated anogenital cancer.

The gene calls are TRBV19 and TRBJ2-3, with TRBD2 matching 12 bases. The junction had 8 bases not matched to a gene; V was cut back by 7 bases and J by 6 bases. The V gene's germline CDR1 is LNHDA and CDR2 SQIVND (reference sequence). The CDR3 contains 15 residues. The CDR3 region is CASNLLAGGLDTQYF. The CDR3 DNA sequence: TGTGCCAGTAACCTCCTAGCGGGGGGGCTCGATACGCAGTATTTT.

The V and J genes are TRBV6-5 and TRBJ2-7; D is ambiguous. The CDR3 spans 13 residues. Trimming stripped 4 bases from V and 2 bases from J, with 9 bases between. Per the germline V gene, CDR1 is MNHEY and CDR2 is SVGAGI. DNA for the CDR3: TGTGCCAGCAGTTTCTCCGACACCTACGAGCAGTACTTC. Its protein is CASSFSDTYEQYF.

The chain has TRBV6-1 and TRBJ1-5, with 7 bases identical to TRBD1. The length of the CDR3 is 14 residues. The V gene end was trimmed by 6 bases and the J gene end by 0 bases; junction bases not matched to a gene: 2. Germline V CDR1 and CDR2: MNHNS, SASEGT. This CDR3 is CASRQGSSNQPQHF. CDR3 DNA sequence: TGTGCCAGCAGACAGGGGAGTAGCAATCAGCCCCAGCATTTT.

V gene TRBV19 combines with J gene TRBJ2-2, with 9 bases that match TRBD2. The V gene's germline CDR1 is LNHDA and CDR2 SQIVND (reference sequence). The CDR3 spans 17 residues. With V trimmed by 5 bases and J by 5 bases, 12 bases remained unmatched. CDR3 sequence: CASSFGTSRRTTGELFF. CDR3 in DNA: TGTGCCAGTAGTTTCGGGACTAGCCGCAGAACGACCGGGGAGCTGTTTTTT. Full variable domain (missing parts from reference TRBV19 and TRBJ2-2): DGGITQSPKYLFRKEGQNVTLSCEQNLNHDAMYWYRQDPGQGLRLIYYSQIVNDFQKGDIAEGYSVSREKKESFPLTVTSAQKNPTAFYLCASSFGTSRRTTGELFFGEGSRLTVL.

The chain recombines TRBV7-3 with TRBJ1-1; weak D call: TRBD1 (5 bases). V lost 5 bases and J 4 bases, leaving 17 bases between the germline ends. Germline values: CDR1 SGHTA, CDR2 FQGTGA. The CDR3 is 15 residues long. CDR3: CASSEMGRGGTEAFF. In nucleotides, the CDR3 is TGTGCCAGCAGCGAAATGGGGCGGGGGGGCACTGAAGCTTTCTTT.

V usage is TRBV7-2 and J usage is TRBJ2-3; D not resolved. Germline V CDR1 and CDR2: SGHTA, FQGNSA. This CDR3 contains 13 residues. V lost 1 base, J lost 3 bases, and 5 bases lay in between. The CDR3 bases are TGTGCCAGCAGCTTAGGAAGGACAGATACGCAGTATTTT. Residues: CASSLGRTDTQYF.

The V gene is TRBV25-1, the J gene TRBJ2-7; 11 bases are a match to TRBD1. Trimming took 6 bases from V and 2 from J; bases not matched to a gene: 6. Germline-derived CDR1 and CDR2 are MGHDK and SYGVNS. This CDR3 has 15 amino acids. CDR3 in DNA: TGTGCCAGCAGCCTGGGGACAGGGGGTACCTACGAGCAGTACTTC. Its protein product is CASSLGTGGTYEQYF.

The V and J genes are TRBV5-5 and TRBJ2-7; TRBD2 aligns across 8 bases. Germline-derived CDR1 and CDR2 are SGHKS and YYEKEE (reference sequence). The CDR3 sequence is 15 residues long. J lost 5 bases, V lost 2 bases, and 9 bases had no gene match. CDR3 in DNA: TGTGCCAGCAGCTTCCGCCCGGGGGGGTACCACGAGCAGTACTTC. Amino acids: CASSFRPGGYHEQYF.

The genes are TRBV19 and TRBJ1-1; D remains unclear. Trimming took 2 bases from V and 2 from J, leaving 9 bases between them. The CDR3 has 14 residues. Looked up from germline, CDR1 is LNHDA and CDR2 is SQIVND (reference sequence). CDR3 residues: CASSITFGNTEAFF. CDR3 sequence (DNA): TGTGCCAGTAGTATAACTTTCGGTAACACTGAAGCTTTCTTT.

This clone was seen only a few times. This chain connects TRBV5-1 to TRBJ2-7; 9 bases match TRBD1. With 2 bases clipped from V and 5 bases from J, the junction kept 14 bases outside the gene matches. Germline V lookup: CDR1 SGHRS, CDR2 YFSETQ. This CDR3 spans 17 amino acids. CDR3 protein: CASSFSHSGTGSDEQYF. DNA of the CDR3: TGCGCCAGCAGCTTCAGTCATTCGGGGACAGGGTCTGACGAGCAGTACTTC.

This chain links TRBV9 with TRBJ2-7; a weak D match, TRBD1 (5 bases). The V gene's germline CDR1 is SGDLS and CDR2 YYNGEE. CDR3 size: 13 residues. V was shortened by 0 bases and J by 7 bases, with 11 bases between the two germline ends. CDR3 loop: CASSVGQGGEQYF. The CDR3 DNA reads TGTGCCAGCAGCGTAGGGCAGGGTGGAGAGCAGTACTTC.

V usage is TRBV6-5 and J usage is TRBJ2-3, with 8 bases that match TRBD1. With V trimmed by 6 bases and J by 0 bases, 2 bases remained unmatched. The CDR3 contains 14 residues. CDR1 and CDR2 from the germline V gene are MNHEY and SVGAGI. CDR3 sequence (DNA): TGTGCCAGCAGGCAGGGGGCGAGCACAGATACGCAGTATTTT. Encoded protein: CASRQGASTDTQYF.

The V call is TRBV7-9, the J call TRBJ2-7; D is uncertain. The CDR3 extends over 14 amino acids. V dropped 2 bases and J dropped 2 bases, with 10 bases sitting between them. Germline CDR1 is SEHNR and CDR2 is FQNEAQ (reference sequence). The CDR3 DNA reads TGTGCCAGCAGCTTATCGGTAGGAACCTACGAGCAGTACTTC. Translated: CASSLSVGTYEQYF.

The CDR3, as DNA: TGTGCCAGCAGCTTCTGGCGGGGGGGGGATGAGCAGTTCTTC. Amino acids: CASSFWRGGDEQFF. This sequence joins TRBV11-2 and TRBJ2-1; 9 positions match TRBD2. Germline V gives CDR1 SGHAT, CDR2 FQNNGV. This CDR3 comprises 14 residues. V lost 3 bases, J lost 8 bases, and 5 bases stayed unmatched.

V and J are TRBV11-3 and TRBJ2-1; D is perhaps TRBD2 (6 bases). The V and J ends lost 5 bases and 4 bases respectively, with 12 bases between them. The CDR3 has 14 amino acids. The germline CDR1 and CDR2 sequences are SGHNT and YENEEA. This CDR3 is CASSPRDSYNEQFF. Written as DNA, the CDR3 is TGTGCCAGCAGCCCCAGGGACTCATACAATGAGCAGTTCTTC.

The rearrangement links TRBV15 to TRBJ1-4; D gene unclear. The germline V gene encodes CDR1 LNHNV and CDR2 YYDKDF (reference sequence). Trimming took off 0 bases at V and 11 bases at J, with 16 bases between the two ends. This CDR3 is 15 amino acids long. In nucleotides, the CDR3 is TGTGCCACCAGCAGAGAAAGGCAGTCGGGAGAGAAACTGTTTTTT. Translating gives CATSRERQSGEKLFF.

The CDR3 nucleotides read TGTGCCAGCTCACGTCAGGGTCGATACACCTTC. It specifies CASSRQGRYTF. The chain recombines TRBV18 with TRBJ1-2; D is perhaps TRBD1 (5 bases). CDR3 length equals 11 residues. V shed 4 bases and J shed 11 bases, with 11 bases lying between them. Germline CDR1 reads KGHSH; CDR2 reads LQKENI.

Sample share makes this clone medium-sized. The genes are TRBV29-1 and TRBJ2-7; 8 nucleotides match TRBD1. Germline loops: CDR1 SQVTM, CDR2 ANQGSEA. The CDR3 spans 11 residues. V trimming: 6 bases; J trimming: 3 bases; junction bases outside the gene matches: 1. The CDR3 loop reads CSVGQVYEQYF. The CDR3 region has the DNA TGCAGCGTGGGACAGGTCTACGAGCAGTACTTC.

This CDR3 is CASSLGTVNSPLHF. Written as DNA, the CDR3 is TGTGCCAGCAGCCTCGGGACAGTTAATTCACCCCTCCACTTT. The rearrangement links TRBV27 to TRBJ1-6, with TRBD1 matching 7 bases. Germline CDR1 reads MNHEY; CDR2 reads SMNVEV (reference sequence). Losses at the gene ends were 6 bases for V and 6 bases for J; bases not matched to a gene: 5. The CDR3 totals 14 residues.

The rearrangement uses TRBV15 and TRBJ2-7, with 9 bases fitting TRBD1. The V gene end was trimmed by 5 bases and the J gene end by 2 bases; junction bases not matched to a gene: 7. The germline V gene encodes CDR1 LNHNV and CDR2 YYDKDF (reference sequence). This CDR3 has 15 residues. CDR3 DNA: TGTGCCACCAGCGGTCCGGGACAGGGCCCCTACGAGCAGTACTTC. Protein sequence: CATSGPGQGPYEQYF.

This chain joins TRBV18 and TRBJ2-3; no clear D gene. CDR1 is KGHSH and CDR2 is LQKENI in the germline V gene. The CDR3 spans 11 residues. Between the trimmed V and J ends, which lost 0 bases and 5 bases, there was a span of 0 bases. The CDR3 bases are TGTGCCAGCTCACCACCAGATACGCAGTATTTT. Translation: CASSPPDTQYF.

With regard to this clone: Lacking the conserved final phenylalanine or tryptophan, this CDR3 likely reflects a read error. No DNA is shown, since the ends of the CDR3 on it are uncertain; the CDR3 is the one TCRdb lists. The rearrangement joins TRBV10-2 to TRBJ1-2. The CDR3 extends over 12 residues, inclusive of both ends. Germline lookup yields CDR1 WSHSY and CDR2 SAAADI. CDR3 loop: CASSEFSRDLSL.

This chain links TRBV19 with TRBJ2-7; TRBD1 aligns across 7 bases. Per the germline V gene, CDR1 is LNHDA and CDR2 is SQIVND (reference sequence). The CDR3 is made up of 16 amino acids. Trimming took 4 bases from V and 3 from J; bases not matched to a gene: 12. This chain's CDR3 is CASSKGAGTANYEQYF. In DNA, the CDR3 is TGTGCCAGTAGTAAGGGGGCCGGGACAGCGAACTACGAGCAGTACTTC.

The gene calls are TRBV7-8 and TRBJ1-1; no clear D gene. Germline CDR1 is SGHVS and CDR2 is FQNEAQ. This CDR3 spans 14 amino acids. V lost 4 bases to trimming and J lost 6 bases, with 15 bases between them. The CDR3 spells CASSSFAATSEAFF. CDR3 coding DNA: TGTGCCAGCAGCTCCTTTGCGGCCACCTCTGAAGCTTTCTTT.

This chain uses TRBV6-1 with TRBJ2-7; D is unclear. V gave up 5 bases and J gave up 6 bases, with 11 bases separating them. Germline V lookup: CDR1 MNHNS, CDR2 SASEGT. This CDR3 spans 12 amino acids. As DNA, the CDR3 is TGTGCCAGCAGTCGGGTACGAGGCGAGCAGTACTTC. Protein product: CASSRVRGEQYF.

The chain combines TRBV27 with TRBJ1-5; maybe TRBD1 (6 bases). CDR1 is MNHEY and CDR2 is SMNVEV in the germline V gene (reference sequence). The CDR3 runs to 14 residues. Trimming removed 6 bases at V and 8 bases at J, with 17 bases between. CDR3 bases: TGTGCCAGCAGCAAGACGGGGGGGCCGGAGCCCCAGCATTTT. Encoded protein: CASSKTGGPEPQHF.

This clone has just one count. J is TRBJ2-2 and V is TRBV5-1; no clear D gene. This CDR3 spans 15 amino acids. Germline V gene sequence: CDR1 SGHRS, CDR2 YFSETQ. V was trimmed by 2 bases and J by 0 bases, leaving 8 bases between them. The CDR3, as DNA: TGCGCCAGCAGCTTCACTAAGGCGAACACCGGGGAGCTGTTTTTT. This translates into CASSFTKANTGELFF.

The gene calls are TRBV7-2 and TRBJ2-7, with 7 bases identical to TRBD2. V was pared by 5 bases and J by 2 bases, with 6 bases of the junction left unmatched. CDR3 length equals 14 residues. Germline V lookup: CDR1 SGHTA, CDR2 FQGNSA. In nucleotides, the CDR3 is TGTGCCAGCAGCCCGGGAGGAAAAGCCTACGAGCAGTACTTC. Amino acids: CASSPGGKAYEQYF.

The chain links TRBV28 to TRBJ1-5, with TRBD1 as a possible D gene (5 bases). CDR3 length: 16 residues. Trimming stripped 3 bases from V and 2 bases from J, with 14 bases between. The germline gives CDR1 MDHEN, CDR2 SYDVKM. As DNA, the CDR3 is TGTGCCAGCAGTTTTTTTGGGGGTCTTGGCAATCAGCCCCAGCATTTT. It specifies CASSFFGGLGNQPQHF.

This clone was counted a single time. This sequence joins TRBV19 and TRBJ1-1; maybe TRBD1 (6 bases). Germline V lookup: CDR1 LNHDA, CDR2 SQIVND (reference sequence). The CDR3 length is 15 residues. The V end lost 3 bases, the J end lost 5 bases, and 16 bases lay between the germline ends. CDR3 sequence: CASSIGTGPRTEAFF. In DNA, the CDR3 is TGTGCCAGTAGTATCGGTACAGGGCCTCGGACTGAAGCTTTCTTT.

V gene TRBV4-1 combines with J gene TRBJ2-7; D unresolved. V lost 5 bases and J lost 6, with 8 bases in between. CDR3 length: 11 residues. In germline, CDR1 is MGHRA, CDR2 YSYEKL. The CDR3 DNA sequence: TGCGCCAGCAGCGACCCCTTCGAGCAGTACTTC. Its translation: CASSDPFEQYF.

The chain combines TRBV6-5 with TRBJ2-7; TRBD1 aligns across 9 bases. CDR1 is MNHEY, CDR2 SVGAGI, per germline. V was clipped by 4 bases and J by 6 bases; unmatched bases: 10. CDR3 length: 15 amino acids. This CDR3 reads CASSSPGQGRLEQYF. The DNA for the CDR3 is TGTGCCAGCAGTTCCCCGGGACAGGGAAGGCTCGAGCAGTACTTC.